The rows below give T cell receptor beta chains drawn from one sample of a study of shared clonotypes between healthy human individuals. The repertoire was sequenced with immunoSEQ multiplex PCR; TCRdb's copy has only in-frame clones and lacks some. The table has hundreds of thousands of clones, 98% seen once. Specimen: naive CD8+ T cells sorted from blood. Source of these receptors: a man aged 30 to 45 in good health. Both conserved end residues are part of each CDR3. Fields, in order: J gene, V gene, clone size, D gene, CDR3 DNA, CDR3 protein. D genes are given only for firm matches. A row's size may be missing; if present it is once, few, many or a size class.

>TRBJ2-5|TRBV25-1|-|TRBD2
TGTGCCAGCAGTGGAGCTAGCGGGACGGAGACCCAGTACTTC
CASSGASGTETQYF
>TRBJ2-5|TRBV7-9|-|-
TGTGCCAGCAGCTTAATACTGCCCCGAGAGACCCAGTACTTC
CASSLILPRETQYF
>TRBJ2-7|TRBV11-1|-|TRBD2
TGTGCCAGCAGCGGAACCGGGACTAGTTTCATCTACGAGCAGTACTTC
CASSGTGTSFIYEQYF
>TRBJ1-1|TRBV20-1|-|-
TGCAGCCTGAACACTGAAGCTTTCTTT
CSLNTEAFF
>TRBJ1-4|TRBV5-4|-|-
TGTGCCAGCAGCCTGTCTCGCGGAGGAGCTAATGAAAAACTGTTTTTT
CASSLSRGGANEKLFF
>TRBJ2-7|TRBV11-2|-|TRBD2
TGTGCCAGCAGCTTGGGGACTAGCGAGCAGTACTTC
CASSLGTSEQYF
>TRBJ2-5|TRBV11-3|-|TRBD2
TGTGCCAGCAGCTCGTGGGGACTAGCAATCCGAATGAAAACGGAGACCCAGTACTTC
CASSSWGLAIRMKTETQYF
>TRBJ2-1|TRBV10-2|-|-
TGCGCCAGCAGTGAGCTTTCGGTACCTTACAATGAGCAGTTCTTC
CASSELSVPYNEQFF
>TRBJ2-5|TRBV2|-|-
TGTGCCAGCGAGGTAGCCCTAGTAGAGACCCAGTACTTC
CASEVALVETQYF
>TRBJ2-7|TRBV6-6|once|-
TGTGCCAGCAGTTACTCGGCCGAACCCTCCTACGAGCAGTACTTC
CASSYSAEPSYEQYF
>TRBJ2-3|TRBV28|-|-
TGTGCCAGCAGTTACGAATCCCACCAGGCGCAGTATTTT
CASSYESHQAQYF
>TRBJ1-2|TRBV28|-|-
TGTGCCAGCAGTTTATGGGACAGCAAGCGATATGGCTACACCTTC
CASSLWDSKRYGYTF
>TRBJ2-7|TRBV7-9|-|TRBD1
TGTGCCAGCAGCTCCACAGGGGGACTCCCTACCTACGAGCAGTACTTC
CASSSTGGLPTYEQYF
>TRBJ2-6|TRBV27|-|-
TGTGCCAGCAGTGGGCGCTCTGGGGCCAACGTCCTGACTTTC
CASSGRSGANVLTF
>TRBJ1-1|TRBV5-1|-|-
TGCGCCAGCAGCTTTCGTTCCATGAACACTGAAGCTTTCTTT
CASSFRSMNTEAFF
>TRBJ2-6|TRBV27|-|-
TGTGCCAGCAGAAATGACAGGATAAGTACCTCTGGGGCCAACGTCCTGACTTTC
CASRNDRISTSGANVLTF
>TRBJ2-3|TRBV5-1|-|TRBD2
TGCGCCAGCAGCCCCGGGGGGTCAGATACGCAGTATTTT
CASSPGGSDTQYF
>TRBJ2-1|TRBV11-2|once|TRBD2
TGTGCCAGCAGCTTAGTACCCCTAGCGGGGGCCTACAATGAGCAGTTCTTC
CASSLVPLAGAYNEQFF
>TRBJ1-1|TRBV7-9|-|TRBD1
TGTGCCAGCAGCTTATCGGACGACAGGGCGACTGAAGCTTTCTTT
CASSLSDDRATEAFF
>TRBJ1-3|TRBV15|-|TRBD1
TGTGCCACCAGCAGAGAGGACAGGGGAAACACCATATATTTT
CATSREDRGNTIYF
>TRBJ2-1|TRBV9|-|-
TGTGCCAGCACCGGGACTGGGGGAGTCAATGAGCAGTTCTTC
CASTGTGGVNEQFF
>TRBJ2-7|TRBV27|-|TRBD1
TGTGCCAGCTCTCAGACAGGGAGTCCCCACGAGCAGTACTTC
CASSQTGSPHEQYF
>TRBJ1-1|TRBV27|-|-
TGTGCCAGCAGATGGGGGGGCCCGGGGAACACTGAAGCTTTCTTT
CASRWGGPGNTEAFF
>TRBJ2-7|TRBV11-2|-|-
TGTGCCAGCAGCTTAAGACCGGGCCGCCCATCCGAGCAGTACTTC
CASSLRPGRPSEQYF
>TRBJ2-1|TRBV27|-|-
TGTGCCAGCACCAGGGGGGTTGAGCAGTTCTTC
CASTRGVEQFF
>TRBJ1-2|TRBV19|-|-
TGTGCCAGTAGAAAGGTAGGGCGCACCGATCGCGGCTACACCTTC
CASRKVGRTDRGYTF
>TRBJ1-5|TRBV6-1|-|-
TGTGCCAGCAGTGAAAATATGGGTCAGAATTATCAGCCCCAGCATTTT
CASSENMGQNYQPQHF
>TRBJ2-5|TRBV28|-|-
TGTGCCAGCAACCCCGGGACGGAAGAGACCCAGTACTTC
CASNPGTEETQYF
>TRBJ2-3|TRBV2|-|TRBD2
TGTGCCAGTCCTCTCTTGGCGGGAGGCACAGATACGCAGTATTTT
CASPLLAGGTDTQYF
>TRBJ1-1|TRBV7-6|-|-
TGTGCCAGCAGCTTAGTAGGGGATGAAGCTTTCTTT
CASSLVGDEAFF
>TRBJ2-7|TRBV19|-|-
TGTGCCAGTAGTATCCCCGCCGGCTCCGGATGGTCCTACGAGCAGTACTTC
CASSIPAGSGWSYEQYF
>TRBJ1-1|TRBV14|-|-
TGTGCCAGCAGGGAACAGGGAAAAACTGAAGCTTTCTTT
CASREQGKTEAFF
>TRBJ2-5|TRBV9|-|-
TGTGCCAGCAGCGTAGATCGACTTCAAGAGACCCAGTACTTC
CASSVDRLQETQYF
>TRBJ1-1|TRBV9|-|-
TGTGCCAGCAGCCCCTCGGAAGCTTTCTTT
CASSPSEAFF
>TRBJ1-1|TRBV4-1|-|-
TGCGCCAGCAGAGAAACGGGCCTTGAAGCTGAAGCTTTCTTT
CASRETGLEAEAFF
>TRBJ1-1|TRBV7-9|-|-
TGTGCCAGCAGCGCGAGCGGGGAGTACACTGAAGCTTTCTTT
CASSASGEYTEAFF
>TRBJ2-1|TRBV10-2|-|TRBD2
TGCGCCAGCAGTGAGTCGAGAGGACTAGCGGTCAATGAGCAGTTCTTC
CASSESRGLAVNEQFF
>TRBJ2-7|TRBV19|-|TRBD1
TGTGCCAGTAGTATGGACAGGGGGTCGGATTACGAGCAGTACTTC
CASSMDRGSDYEQYF
>TRBJ2-2|TRBV2|-|TRBD1
TGTGCCAGCCGGGACCCCGCTTCGGGACAGACGAACACCGGGGAGCTGTTTTTT
CASRDPASGQTNTGELFF
>TRBJ2-1|TRBV4-3|-|-
TGCGCCAGCAGCCAAGAAGGAGGTGGGGCCTACAATGAGCAGTTCTTC
CASSQEGGGAYNEQFF
>TRBJ2-2|TRBV5-5|-|TRBD2
TGTGCCAGCAGCTTGCGGCGGGGGGCGGGCACCGGGGAGCTGTTTTTT
CASSLRRGAGTGELFF
>TRBJ2-2|TRBV11-3|-|-
TGTGCCAGCAGCTCGCTACGCTGGAGGGGCCTTGACGGGGAGCTGTTTTTT
CASSSLRWRGLDGELFF
>TRBJ1-2|TRBV6-5|-|-
TGTGCCAGCAGTCCGATTGGAGGAAACTATGGCTACACCTTC
CASSPIGGNYGYTF
>TRBJ2-2|TRBV7-9|-|-
TGTGCCGGGCAGGGGAGGAAGAACACCGGGGAGCTGTTTTTT
CAGQGRKNTGELFF
>TRBJ2-3|TRBV4-1|-|TRBD2
TGCGCCAGTTCATCTCCGGGAGGAGCAACTAGCACAGATACGCAGTATTTT
CASSSPGGATSTDTQYF
>TRBJ2-3|TRBV14|-|-
TGTGCCAGCAGCCAGGGCGGGGCTAGCACAGATACGCAGTATTTT
CASSQGGASTDTQYF
>TRBJ2-1|TRBV7-9|-|TRBD2
TGTGCCAGCAGCTTTACCGGGACTAGCTTTTTCAATGAGCAGTTCTTC
CASSFTGTSFFNEQFF
>TRBJ2-1|TRBV29-1|-|TRBD1
TGCAGCGTTAGAGGACAGGGGTTGGCGGATGAGCAGTTCTTC
CSVRGQGLADEQFF
>TRBJ2-1|TRBV9|-|TRBD2
TGTGCCAGCAGCCCTAGCGGGAGCGAGCAGTTCTTC
CASSPSGSEQFF
>TRBJ2-7|TRBV4-3|-|TRBD2
TGCGCCAGCAGCCGCGGACTAGCGGGAGTCTACGAGCAGTACTTC
CASSRGLAGVYEQYF
>TRBJ2-1|TRBV19|-|TRBD2
TGTGCCAGTAGTATATGGACTAGCGCTTACAATGAGCAGTTCTTC
CASSIWTSAYNEQFF
>TRBJ2-7|TRBV28|few|-
TGTGCGACCGCGAGCTCCTACGAGCAGTACTTC
CATASSYEQYF
>TRBJ2-5|TRBV6-6|-|-
TGTGCCAGCGAGAAAGGGGAGACCCAGTACTTC
CASEKGETQYF
>TRBJ1-2|TRBV5-4|-|-
TGTGCCAGCAGCTTTAAGGGGGGAAGTGGCTACACCTTC
CASSFKGGSGYTF
>TRBJ2-1|TRBV11-2|-|-
TGTGCCAGCAGCTCGAACACAGGGCGGTACTCCTACAATGAGCAGTTCTTC
CASSSNTGRYSYNEQFF